The clone carrying this T cell receptor beta chain was seen just once. Its antigen is as yet unknown. The same CDR3 also results from other DNA sequences found in this sample. The sample is drawn from a study of Ad26.COV2.S vaccination and SARS-CoV-2 variants. Study summary: Each vaccinee took Ad26.COV2.S intramuscularly, once or twice 56 days apart. Study findings and constraints: From the TCR breadth and depth analyses, total T cell responses may have been underestimated.

The CDR3 runs 13 residues. Germline CDR1 and CDR2: LGHDT and YNNKEL (reference sequence). V was pared by 4 bases and J by 3 bases, with 7 bases between. Clones were read by immunoSEQ multiplex PCR, and TCRdb kept only the in-frame ones, dropping some. This table has 300,000 to 400,000 clones, about 89% appearing once. Treatment denoted: some 19 received Ad26.COV2.S at low or high dose, single or two shots; roughly 5 received placebo; per-sample allocation not given. Sample collection was performed on day 63 after the first vaccine or placebo injection. The vaccine delivered Wuhan-strain SARS-CoV-2 spike through an Ad26 vector.

The source is a person between 18 and 59 years old who received the Ad26.COV2.S COVID-19 vaccine or a placebo. The gene calls are TRBV3-1 (or the pseudogene TRBV3-2) and TRBJ2-1; TRBD1 might be the D (6 bases). Sequences were derived from peripheral blood, sampled in a trial of Ad26.COV2.S vaccine versus placebo. The CDR3 sequence is CASSPDSYNEQFF. The CDR3 DNA is TGTGCCAGCAGCCCGGACAGCTACAATGAGCAGTTCTTC.